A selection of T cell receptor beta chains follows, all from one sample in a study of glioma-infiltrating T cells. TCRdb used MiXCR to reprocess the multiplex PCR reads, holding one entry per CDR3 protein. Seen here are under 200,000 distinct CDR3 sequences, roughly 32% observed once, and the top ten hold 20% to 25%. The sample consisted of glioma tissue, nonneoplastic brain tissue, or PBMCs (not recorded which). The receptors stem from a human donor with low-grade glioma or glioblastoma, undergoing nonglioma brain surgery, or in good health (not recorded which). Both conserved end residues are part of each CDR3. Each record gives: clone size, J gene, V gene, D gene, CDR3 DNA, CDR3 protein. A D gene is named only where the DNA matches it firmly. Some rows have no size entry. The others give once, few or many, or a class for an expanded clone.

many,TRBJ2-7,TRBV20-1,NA,TGCAGTGGGGGACTGCGGTACGAGCAGTACTTC,CSGGLRYEQYF
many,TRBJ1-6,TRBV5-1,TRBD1,TGCGCCAGCAGCTTGGAACAGGGGGTCACCTATAATTCACCCCTCCACTTT,CASSLEQGVTYNSPLHF
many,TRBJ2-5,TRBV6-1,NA,TGTGCCAGCAGGGACCCCGTGAGGACCCAGTACTTC,CASRDPVRTQYF
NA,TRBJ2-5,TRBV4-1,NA,TGCGCCAGCAGCCAATACCAAGGACGGGGCCAAGAGACCCAGTACTTC,CASSQYQGRGQETQYF
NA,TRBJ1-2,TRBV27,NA,TGTGCCAGCAGCTTGGATCCTGACTATGGATACACCTTC,CASSLDPDYGYTF
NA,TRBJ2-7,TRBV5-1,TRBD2,TGCGCCAGCAGCCCAATTGGGGGGGGACCCTACGAGCAGTACTTC,CASSPIGGGPYEQYF
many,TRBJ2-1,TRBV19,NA,TGTGCCAGTAGTATTGGAAGTCGGGGTTACAATGAGCAGTTCTTC,CASSIGSRGYNEQFF
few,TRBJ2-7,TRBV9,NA,TGTGCCAGCAGCCGCACAGGGCCGCTTGGGAACGAGCAGTACTTC,CASSRTGPLGNEQYF
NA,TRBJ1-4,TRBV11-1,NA,TGTGCCAGCAGCCTCGATGCAACTAATGAAAAACTGTTTTTT,CASSLDATNEKLFF
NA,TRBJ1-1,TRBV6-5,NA,TGTGCCAGCAGCCCCGCCGGGGATCGGACTGAAGCTTTCTTT,CASSPAGDRTEAFF
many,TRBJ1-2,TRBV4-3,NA,TGCGCCAGCAGCCCAACCCGGGACAAGAGCCGCGACTACACCTTC,CASSPTRDKSRDYTF
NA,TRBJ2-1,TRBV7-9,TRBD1,TGTGCCAGCAGCAAACAGGGGGCAAATGAGCAGTTCTTC,CASSKQGANEQFF
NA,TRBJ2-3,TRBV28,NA,TGTGCCAGCAAGGAGGGAGTGTTAGCAACTAGCACAGATACGCAGTATTTT,CASKEGVLATSTDTQYF
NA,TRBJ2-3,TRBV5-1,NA,TGCGCCAGCAGCGTGGGCCCTGGAAGCACAGATACGCAGTATTTT,CASSVGPGSTDTQYF
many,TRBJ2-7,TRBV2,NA,TGTGCCAGCACTTTCAGAATCTTCTACGAGCAGTACTTC,CASTFRIFYEQYF
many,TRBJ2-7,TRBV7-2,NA,TGTGCCAGCAGCCTCGTGGAACGCGAGCAGTACTTC,CASSLVEREQYF
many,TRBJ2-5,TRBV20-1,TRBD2,TGCAGTGCTAGAGATCAGGGACTAACGCTAGCGACCCAGTACTTC,CSARDQGLTLATQYF
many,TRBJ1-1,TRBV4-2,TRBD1,TGTGCCAGCAGCCAGGACAGGGATAGGGAGAACACTGAAGCTTTCTTT,CASSQDRDRENTEAFF
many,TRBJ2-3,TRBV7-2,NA,TGTGCCAGCAGCTTAGTAATTGGACTCACAGATACGCAGTATTTT,CASSLVIGLTDTQYF
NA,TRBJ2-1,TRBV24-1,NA,TGTGCCACCAGTGATTTGCACGGCGGGCCGAGCTCCTACAATGAGCAGTTCTTC,CATSDLHGGPSSYNEQFF
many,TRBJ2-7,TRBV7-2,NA,TGTGCCAGCAGCTTAGGGAGCAGGGCAGCCTACGAGCAGTACTTC,CASSLGSRAAYEQYF
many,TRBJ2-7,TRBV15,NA,TGTGCCACCAGCACGGGGGGCAACTACGAGCAGTACTTC,CATSTGGNYEQYF
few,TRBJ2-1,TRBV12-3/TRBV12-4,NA,TGTGCCAGCAGTTTTGAGATCTCGAAATACAATGAGCAGTTCTTC,CASSFEISKYNEQFF
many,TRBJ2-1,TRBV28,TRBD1,TGTGCCAGCAGGGACAGGGCTTCCTACAATGAGCAGTTCTTC,CASRDRASYNEQFF
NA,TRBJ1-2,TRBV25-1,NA,TGTTCCGGCAGTGAGAGGAACGACTATGGCTACACCTTC,CSGSERNDYGYTF
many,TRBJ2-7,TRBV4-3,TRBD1,TGCGCCAGCAGCCAAGGAACAGGGGGCTCCTACGAGCAGTACTTC,CASSQGTGGSYEQYF
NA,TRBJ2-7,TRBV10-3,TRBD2,TGTGCCATCAATGGAGGGACTAGCGGGAGCACGGTCTACGAGCAGTACTTC,CAINGGTSGSTVYEQYF
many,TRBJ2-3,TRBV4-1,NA,TGCGCCAGCGGGGGGGGGCCTGTAACAGATACGCAGTATTTT,CASGGGPVTDTQYF
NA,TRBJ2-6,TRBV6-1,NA,NA,CASRCIKWLHLRF
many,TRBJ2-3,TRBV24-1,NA,TGTGCCACCAGTGATTTGGCTAGCGACTACACAGATACGCAGTATTTT,CATSDLASDYTDTQYF
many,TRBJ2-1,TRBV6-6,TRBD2,TGTGCCAGCAGTTACTTCCCAAGTGTAGCGGGAGGGCCTAGTGAGCAGTTCTTC,CASSYFPSVAGGPSEQFF
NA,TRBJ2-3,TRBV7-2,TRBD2,TGTGCCAGCAGCTTAAGTTCGGGACGGCGTTTTAGCGGGAGGCCTCTTAACACAGATACGCAGTATTTT,CASSLSSGRRFSGRPLNTDTQYF
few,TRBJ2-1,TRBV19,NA,TGTGCCAGTAGTATAGGGGCAGCCAACTACAATGAGCAGTTCTTC,CASSIGAANYNEQFF
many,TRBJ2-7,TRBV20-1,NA,TGCAGTGCTAGCCGAGAGGGGCTTACCTACGAGCAGTACTTC,CSASREGLTYEQYF
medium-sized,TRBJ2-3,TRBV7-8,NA,TGTGCCAGCAGCACCCAACGCACAGATACGCAGTATTTT,CASSTQRTDTQYF
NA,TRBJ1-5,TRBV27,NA,TGTGGCAGCAGTTTATCACGGAAGGACGGACATCAGCCCCAGCATTTT,CGSSLSRKDGHQPQHF
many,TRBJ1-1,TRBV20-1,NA,TGCAGTGCTAGGATTGGACAGCTAAACACTGAAGCTTTCTTT,CSARIGQLNTEAFF
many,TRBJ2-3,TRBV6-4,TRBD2,TGTGCCAGCAGTAAGCGGGAGACAGATACGCAGTATTTT,CASSKRETDTQYF
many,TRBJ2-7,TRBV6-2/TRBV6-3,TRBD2,TGTGCCAGCAGTTACGTAGCGGGATCAACACCCTACGAGCAGTACTTC,CASSYVAGSTPYEQYF
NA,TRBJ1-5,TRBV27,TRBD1,TGTGAAAGCAGGACGACAGGGCCTCATCAGCCCCAGCATTTT,CESRTTGPHQPQHF